This T cell receptor beta chain was captured by sequencing in a study of shared clonotypes between healthy human individuals. Positive CCR7 selection of CD45RO-negative cells yielded the naive CD8 cells, and terminally differentiated effector memory CD45RA+ cells were excluded. Sequencing used immunoSEQ multiplex PCR; TCRdb keeps in-frame clones, though not all of them. The sample lists around 2.1 million clones, roughly 91% seen once, with under 2% in the top ten. The ends lost 7 bases at V and 1 base at J; junction bases unmatched: 4. In germline, CDR1 is MDHEN, CDR2 SYDVKM. CDR3 length equals 14 residues.

This chain connects TRBV28 to TRBJ2-7; 10 bases are a match to TRBD2. Sequenced sample: naive CD8+ T cells from PBMCs. This receptor was obtained from a man aged 18 to 29 in good health. Some clones in this sample may be carry-over from other donors' samples. CDR3 sequence: CASKLAGESYEQYF. The CDR3, as DNA: TGTGCCAGCAAGCTAGCGGGAGAGTCCTACGAGCAGTACTTC.